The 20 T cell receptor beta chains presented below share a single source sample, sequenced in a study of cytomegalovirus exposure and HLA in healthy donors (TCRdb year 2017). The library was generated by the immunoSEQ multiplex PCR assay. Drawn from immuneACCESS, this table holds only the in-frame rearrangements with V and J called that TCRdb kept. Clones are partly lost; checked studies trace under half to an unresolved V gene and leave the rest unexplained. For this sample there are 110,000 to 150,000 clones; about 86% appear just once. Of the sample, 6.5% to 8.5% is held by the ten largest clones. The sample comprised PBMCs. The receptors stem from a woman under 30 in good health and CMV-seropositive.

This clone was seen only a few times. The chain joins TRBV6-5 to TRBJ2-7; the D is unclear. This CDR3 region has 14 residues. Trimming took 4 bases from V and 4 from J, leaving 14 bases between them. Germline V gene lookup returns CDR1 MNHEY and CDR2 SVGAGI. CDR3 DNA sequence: TGTGCCAGCAGTTCCAGTCACCTGGCATACGAGCAGTACTTC. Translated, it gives CASSSSHLAYEQYF.

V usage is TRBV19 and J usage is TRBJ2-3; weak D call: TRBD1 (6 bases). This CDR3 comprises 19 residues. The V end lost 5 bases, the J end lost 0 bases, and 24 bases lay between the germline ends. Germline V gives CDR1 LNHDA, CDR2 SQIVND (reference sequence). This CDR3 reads CASSLIRDKNFPSTDTQYF. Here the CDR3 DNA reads TGTGCCAGTAGTTTAATCCGGGACAAGAACTTTCCTAGCACAGATACGCAGTATTTT.

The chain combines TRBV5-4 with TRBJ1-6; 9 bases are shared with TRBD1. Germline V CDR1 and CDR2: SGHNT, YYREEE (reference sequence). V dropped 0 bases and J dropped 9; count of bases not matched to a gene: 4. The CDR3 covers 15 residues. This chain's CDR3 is CASSLAGTGSSPLHF. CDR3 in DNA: TGTGCCAGCAGCTTGGCCGGGACAGGGAGTTCACCCCTCCACTTT.

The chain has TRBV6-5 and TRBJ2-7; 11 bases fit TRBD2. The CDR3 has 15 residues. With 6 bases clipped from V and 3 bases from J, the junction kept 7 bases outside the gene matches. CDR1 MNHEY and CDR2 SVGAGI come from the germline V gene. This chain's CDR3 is CASRANSGRDYEQYF. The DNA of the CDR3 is TGTGCCAGCAGAGCAAATAGCGGGAGGGACTACGAGCAGTACTTC.

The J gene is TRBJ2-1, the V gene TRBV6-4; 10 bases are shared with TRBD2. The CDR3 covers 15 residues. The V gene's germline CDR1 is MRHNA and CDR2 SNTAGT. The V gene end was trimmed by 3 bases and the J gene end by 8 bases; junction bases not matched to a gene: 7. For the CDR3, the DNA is TGTGCCAGCAGTGAAAAAGCGGGAGGGATCGATGAGCAGTTCTTC. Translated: CASSEKAGGIDEQFF.

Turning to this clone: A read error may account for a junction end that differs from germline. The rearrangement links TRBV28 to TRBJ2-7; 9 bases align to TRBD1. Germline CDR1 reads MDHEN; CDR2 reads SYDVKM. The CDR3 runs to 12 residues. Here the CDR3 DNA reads TGTGCCAGCAGTTTCTCGGGGACAGGGCCACTCTTC. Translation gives CASSFSGTGPLF. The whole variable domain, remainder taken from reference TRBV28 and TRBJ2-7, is DVKVTQSSRYLVKRTGEKVFLECVQDMDHENMFWYRQDPGLGLRLIYFSYDVKMKEKGDIPEGYSVSREKKERFSLILESASTNQTSMYLCASSFSGTGPLFGPGTRLTVT.

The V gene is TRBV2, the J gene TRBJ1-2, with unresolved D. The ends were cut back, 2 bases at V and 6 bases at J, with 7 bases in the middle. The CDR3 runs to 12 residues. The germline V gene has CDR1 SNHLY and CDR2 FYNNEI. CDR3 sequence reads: CASSESGNGYTF. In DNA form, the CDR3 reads TGTGCCAGCAGTGAATCTGGCAATGGCTACACCTTC.

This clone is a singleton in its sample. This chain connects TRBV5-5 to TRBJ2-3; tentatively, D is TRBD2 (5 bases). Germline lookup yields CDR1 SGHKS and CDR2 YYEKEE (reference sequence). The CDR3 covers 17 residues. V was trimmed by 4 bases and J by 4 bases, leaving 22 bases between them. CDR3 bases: TGTGCCAGCAGCCAGGAGCCCCTCAGCGGTGGGGCAGATACGCAGTATTTT. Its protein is CASSQEPLSGGADTQYF.

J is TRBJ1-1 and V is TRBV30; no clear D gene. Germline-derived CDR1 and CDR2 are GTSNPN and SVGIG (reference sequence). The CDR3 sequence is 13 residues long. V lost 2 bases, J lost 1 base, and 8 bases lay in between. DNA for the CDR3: TGTGCCTGGAGTCAGGTGTCGAACACTGAAGCTTTCTTT. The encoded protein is CAWSQVSNTEAFF.

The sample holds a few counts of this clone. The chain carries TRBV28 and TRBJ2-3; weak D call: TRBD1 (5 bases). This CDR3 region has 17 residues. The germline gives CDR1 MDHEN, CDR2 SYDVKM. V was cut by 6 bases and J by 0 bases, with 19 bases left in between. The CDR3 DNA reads TGTGCCAGCAGCGTACCCCCAGGGTTTACGAGCACAGATACGCAGTATTTT. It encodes CASSVPPGFTSTDTQYF.

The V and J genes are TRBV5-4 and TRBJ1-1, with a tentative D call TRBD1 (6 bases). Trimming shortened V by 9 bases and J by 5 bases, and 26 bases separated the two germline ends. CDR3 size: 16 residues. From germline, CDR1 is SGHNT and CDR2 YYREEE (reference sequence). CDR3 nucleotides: TGTGCCACCGCGCCCGGGGGGGGCGGGTTAAGGACTGAAGCTTTCTTT. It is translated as CATAPGGGGLRTEAFF.

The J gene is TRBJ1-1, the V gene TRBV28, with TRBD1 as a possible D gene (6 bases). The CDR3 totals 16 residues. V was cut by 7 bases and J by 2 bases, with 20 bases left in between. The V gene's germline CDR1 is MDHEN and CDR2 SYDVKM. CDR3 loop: CASTARPGGPNTEAFF. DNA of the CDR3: TGTGCCAGCACCGCCCGCCCGGGGGGGCCAAACACTGAAGCTTTCTTT. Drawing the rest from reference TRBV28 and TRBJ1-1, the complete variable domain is DVKVTQSSRYLVKRTGEKVFLECVQDMDHENMFWYRQDPGLGLRLIYFSYDVKMKEKGDIPEGYSVSREKKERFSLILESASTNQTSMYLCASTARPGGPNTEAFFGQGTRLTVV.

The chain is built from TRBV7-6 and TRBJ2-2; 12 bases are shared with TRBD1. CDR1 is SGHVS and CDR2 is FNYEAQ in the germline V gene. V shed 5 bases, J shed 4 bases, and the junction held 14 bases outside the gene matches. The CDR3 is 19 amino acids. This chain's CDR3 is CASSQTSGTGGLTTGELFF. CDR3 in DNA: TGTGCCAGCAGCCAGACGTCCGGGACAGGGGGCCTCACCACCGGGGAGCTGTTTTTT.

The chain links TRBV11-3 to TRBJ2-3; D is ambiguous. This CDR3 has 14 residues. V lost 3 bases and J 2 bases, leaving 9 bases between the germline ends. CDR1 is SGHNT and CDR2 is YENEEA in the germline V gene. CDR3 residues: CASSFERNTDTQYF. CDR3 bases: TGTGCCAGCAGCTTCGAGCGTAACACAGATACGCAGTATTTT.

CDR3 nucleotides: TGTGCCTGTCGATCCGCAGGGATTCAGCCCCAGCATTTT. Protein sequence: CACRSAGIQPQHF. V is TRBV30 and J is TRBJ1-5; the D gene is possibly TRBD1 (5 bases). The V gene lost 6 bases and the J gene lost 6 bases, with 15 bases spanning the gap. This CDR3 spans 13 amino acids. Germline-derived CDR1 and CDR2 are GTSNPN and SVGIG (reference sequence).

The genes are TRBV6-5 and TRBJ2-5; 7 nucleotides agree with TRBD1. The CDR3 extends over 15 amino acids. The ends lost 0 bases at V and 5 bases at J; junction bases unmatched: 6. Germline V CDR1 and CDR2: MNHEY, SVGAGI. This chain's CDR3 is CASSYSGTATETQYF. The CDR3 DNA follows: TGTGCCAGCAGTTACTCCGGGACAGCTACCGAGACCCAGTACTTC.

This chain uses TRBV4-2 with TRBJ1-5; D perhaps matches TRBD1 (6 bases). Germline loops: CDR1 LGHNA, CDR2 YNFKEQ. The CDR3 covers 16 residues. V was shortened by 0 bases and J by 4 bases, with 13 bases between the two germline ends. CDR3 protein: CASSQDAGERNQPQHF. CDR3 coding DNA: TGTGCCAGCAGCCAAGATGCAGGGGAGCGGAATCAGCCCCAGCATTTT.

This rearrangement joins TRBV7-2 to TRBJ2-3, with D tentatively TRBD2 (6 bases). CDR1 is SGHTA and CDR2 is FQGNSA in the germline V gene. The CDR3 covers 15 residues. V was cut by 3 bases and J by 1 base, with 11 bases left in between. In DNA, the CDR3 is TGTGCCAGCAGCTTGGGGGGTCGGGGCACAGATACGCAGTATTTT. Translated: CASSLGGRGTDTQYF.

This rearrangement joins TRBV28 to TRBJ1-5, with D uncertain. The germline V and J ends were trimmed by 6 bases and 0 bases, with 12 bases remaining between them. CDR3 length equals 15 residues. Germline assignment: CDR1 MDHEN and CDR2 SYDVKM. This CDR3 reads CASRRLFYSNQPQHF. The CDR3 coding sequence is TGTGCCAGCAGGCGACTTTTTTATAGCAATCAGCCCCAGCATTTT.

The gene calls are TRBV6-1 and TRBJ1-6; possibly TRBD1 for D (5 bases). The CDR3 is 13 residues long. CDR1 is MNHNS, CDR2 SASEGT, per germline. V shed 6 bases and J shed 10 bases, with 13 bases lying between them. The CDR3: CASSGRRDSPLHF. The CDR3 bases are TGTGCCAGCAGCGGCAGGCGGGACTCACCCCTCCACTTT.